The rows below give T cell receptor beta chains drawn from one sample of a study of blood T cell repertoires in COVID-19. The method was immunoSEQ multiplex PCR; TCRdb's version includes in-frame clones alone and lacks a portion of them. The sample contains roughly 190,000 clones, 80% to 85% of which appear only once. Material for sequencing was peripheral blood. All receptors come from a human donor with acute or convalescent COVID-19. The donor label of this sample is uncertain. CDR3s include the opening cysteine and the closing phenylalanine or tryptophan. Fields, in order: D gene, J gene, clone size, V gene, CDR3 protein, CDR3 DNA. The D gene is left open where the match is weak. For some rows the clone size is stated as once, few or many, or as a class when expanded; others skip it.

D: -; J: TRBJ1-4; size: -; V: TRBV29-1; CDR3: CSVETGTANEKLFF; DNA: TGCAGCGTTGAAACAGGGACGGCTAATGAAAAACTGTTTTTT
D: -; J: TRBJ1-1; size: -; V: TRBV19; CDR3: CASSQTEDTEAFF; DNA: TGTGCCAGTAGTCAAACGGAGGACACTGAAGCTTTCTTT
D: -; J: TRBJ1-2; size: -; V: TRBV4-1; CDR3: CASSQEASRYGYTF; DNA: TGCGCCAGCAGCCAAGAGGCCAGTCGCTATGGCTACACCTTC
D: TRBD1; J: TRBJ2-2; size: -; V: TRBV15; CDR3: CATARDRGTGELFF; DNA: TGTGCCACCGCCCGGGACAGGGGGACCGGGGAGCTGTTTTTT
D: -; J: TRBJ2-1; size: -; V: TRBV4-1; CDR3: CASSQRDTATSYNEQFF; DNA: TGCGCCAGCAGCCAAAGAGATACAGCCACATCCTACAATGAGCAGTTCTTC
D: TRBD2; J: TRBJ2-1; size: -; V: TRBV27; CDR3: CASSRRLAGDFLSSYNEQFF; DNA: TGTGCCAGCAGTCGCCGACTAGCGGGGGATTTCCTAAGCTCCTACAATGAGCAGTTCTTC
D: TRBD1; J: TRBJ1-4; size: -; V: TRBV28; CDR3: CASILTGTGSRKLFF; DNA: TGTGCCAGCATCCTTACGGGGACAGGGTCGCGAAAACTGTTTTTT
D: TRBD2; J: TRBJ2-7; size: -; V: TRBV9; CDR3: CASSPAGVTYEQYF; DNA: TGTGCCAGCAGCCCCGCGGGAGTCACCTACGAGCAGTACTTC
D: -; J: TRBJ1-3; size: -; V: TRBV9; CDR3: CASTSGVGNTIYF; DNA: TGTGCCAGCACCTCCGGGGTTGGAAACACCATATATTTT
D: -; J: TRBJ1-2; size: -; V: TRBV28; CDR3: CASSLGATIGYTF; DNA: TGTGCCAGCAGTTTAGGTGCTACTATCGGCTACACCTTC
D: TRBD1; J: TRBJ1-6; size: -; V: TRBV10-3; CDR3: CARGQGVSPLHF; DNA: TGTGCCAGGGGACAGGGGGTTTCACCCCTCCACTTT
D: TRBD1; J: TRBJ2-6; size: -; V: TRBV4-1; CDR3: CASSWDSSGANVLTF; DNA: TGCGCCAGCAGCTGGGACAGCTCTGGGGCCAACGTCCTGACTTTC
D: TRBD1; J: TRBJ2-7; size: -; V: TRBV9; CDR3: CASSVSDRSFHEQYF; DNA: TGTGCCAGCAGCGTATCGGACAGGTCTTTCCACGAGCAGTACTTC
D: -; J: TRBJ1-6; size: -; V: TRBV21-1; CDR3: CASSDSTGTAIYNSPLHF; DNA: TGTGCCAGCAGCGACTCGACCGGGACAGCAATCTATAATTCACCCCTCCACTTT
D: -; J: TRBJ1-2; size: few; V: TRBV7-8; CDR3: CASSTNRAGYGYTF; DNA: TGTGCCAGCAGCACCAACAGGGCGGGCTATGGCTACACCTTC